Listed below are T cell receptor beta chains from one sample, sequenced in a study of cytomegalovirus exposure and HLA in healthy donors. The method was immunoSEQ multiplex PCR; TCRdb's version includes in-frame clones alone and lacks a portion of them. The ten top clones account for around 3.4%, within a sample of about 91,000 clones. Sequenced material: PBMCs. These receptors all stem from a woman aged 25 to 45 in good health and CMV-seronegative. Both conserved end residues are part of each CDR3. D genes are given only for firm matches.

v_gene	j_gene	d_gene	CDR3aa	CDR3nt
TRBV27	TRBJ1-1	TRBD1	CASSSLGTGGTEAFF	TGTGCCAGCAGTTCTCTCGGGACAGGGGGCACTGAAGCTTTCTTT
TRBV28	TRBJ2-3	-	CASGQTYTDTQYF	TGTGCCAGCGGACAGACGTACACAGATACGCAGTATTTT
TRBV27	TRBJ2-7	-	CASIGGQSSYEQYF	TGTGCCAGCATCGGGGGACAGAGCTCCTACGAGCAGTACTTC
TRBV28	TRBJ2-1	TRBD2	CASSLWGLAVPRGNEQFF	TGTGCCAGCAGTTTATGGGGACTAGCGGTTCCGAGGGGCAATGAGCAGTTCTTC
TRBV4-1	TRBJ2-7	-	CASSPPGGGTYEQYF	TGCGCCAGCAGCCCCCCCGGCGGGGGCACCTACGAGCAGTACTTC
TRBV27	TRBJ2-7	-	CASSWRQSYEQYF	TGTGCCAGCAGTTGGCGACAGTCCTACGAGCAGTACTTC
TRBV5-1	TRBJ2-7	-	CASSLGARGATYEQYF	TGCGCCAGCAGCTTGGGAGCACGGGGAGCGACCTACGAGCAGTACTTC
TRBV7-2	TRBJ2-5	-	CASSLSTGGQETQYF	TGTGCCAGCAGCTTATCGACAGGCGGCCAAGAGACCCAGTACTTC
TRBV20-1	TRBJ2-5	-	CSAPTEETQYF	TGCAGTGCTCCCACCGAGGAGACCCAGTACTTC
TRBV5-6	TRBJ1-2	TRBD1	CASSSTGNYGYTF	TGTGCCAGCAGCTCGACAGGGAACTATGGCTACACCTTC
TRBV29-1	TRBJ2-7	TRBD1	CSVANRGDYEQYF	TGCAGCGTTGCCAACAGGGGGGATTACGAGCAGTACTTC
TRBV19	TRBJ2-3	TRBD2	CASSRRGGTDTQYF	TGTGCCAGTAGTAGGAGGGGAGGGACAGATACGCAGTATTTT
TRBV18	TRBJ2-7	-	CASSQTTGMDEQYF	TGTGCCAGCTCACAGACTACAGGGATGGACGAGCAGTACTTC
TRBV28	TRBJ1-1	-	CASSSPRRAFF	TGTGCCAGCAGCTCTCCCCGGAGGGCTTTCTTT
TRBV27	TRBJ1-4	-	CASTTDTTNEKLFF	TGTGCCAGCACCACAGATACAACTAATGAAAAACTGTTTTTT
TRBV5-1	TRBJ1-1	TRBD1	CASSPWGDRGPEAFF	TGCGCCAGCAGCCCGTGGGGGGACAGGGGACCTGAAGCTTTCTTT
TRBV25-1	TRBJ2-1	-	CASSANGNEQFF	TGTGCCAGCAGTGCAAACGGCAATGAGCAGTTCTTC
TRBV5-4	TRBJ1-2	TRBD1	CASSLVDRGRNLDTF	TGTGCCAGCAGCTTGGTGGACAGGGGGCGTAATTTGGACACCTTC
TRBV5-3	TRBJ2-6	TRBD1	CARSLRTGDYSGANVLTF	TGTGCCAGAAGCCTTCGGACAGGGGACTACTCTGGGGCCAACGTCCTGACTTTC
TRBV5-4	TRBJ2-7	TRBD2	CASSLGRGLAYEQYF	TGTGCCAGCAGCTTGGGTCGGGGACTAGCCTACGAGCAGTACTTC
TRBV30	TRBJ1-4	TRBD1	CAWASRTGGNEKLFF	TGTGCCTGGGCCTCGAGGACAGGGGGTAATGAAAAACTGTTTTTT
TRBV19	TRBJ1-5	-	CASSLAQSPTPQHF	TGTGCCAGTAGTTTAGCACAGTCTCCGACGCCCCAGCATTTT
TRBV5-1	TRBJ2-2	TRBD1	CASSIDRVTGELFF	TGCGCCAGCAGCATCGACAGGGTTACCGGGGAGCTGTTTTTT
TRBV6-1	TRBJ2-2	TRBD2	CASSEFSGLNTGELFF	TGTGCCAGCAGTGAATTTAGCGGGCTGAACACCGGGGAGCTGTTTTTT
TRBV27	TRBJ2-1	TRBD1	CASSLQGTGLYNEQFF	TGTGCCAGCAGTTTACAAGGGACAGGGCTCTACAATGAGCAGTTCTTC
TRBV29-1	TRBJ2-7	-	CSVERDTGQYF	TGCAGCGTTGAGAGGGACACCGGGCAGTACTTC
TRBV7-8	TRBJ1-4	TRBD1	CASSFGTGALLATNEKLFF	TGTGCCAGCAGCTTTGGGACAGGGGCCCTCCTTGCAACTAATGAAAAACTGTTTTTT
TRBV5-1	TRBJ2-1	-	CASSLAGTPIFNEQFF	TGCGCCAGCAGCTTGGCGGGGACTCCTATCTTCAATGAGCAGTTCTTC
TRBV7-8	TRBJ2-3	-	CASSWATSRAQYF	TGTGCCAGCAGCTGGGCCACTAGCCGGGCGCAGTATTTT
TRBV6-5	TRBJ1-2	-	CASGQPGSYYGYTF	TGTGCCAGCGGACAACCGGGTTCCTACTATGGCTACACCTTC